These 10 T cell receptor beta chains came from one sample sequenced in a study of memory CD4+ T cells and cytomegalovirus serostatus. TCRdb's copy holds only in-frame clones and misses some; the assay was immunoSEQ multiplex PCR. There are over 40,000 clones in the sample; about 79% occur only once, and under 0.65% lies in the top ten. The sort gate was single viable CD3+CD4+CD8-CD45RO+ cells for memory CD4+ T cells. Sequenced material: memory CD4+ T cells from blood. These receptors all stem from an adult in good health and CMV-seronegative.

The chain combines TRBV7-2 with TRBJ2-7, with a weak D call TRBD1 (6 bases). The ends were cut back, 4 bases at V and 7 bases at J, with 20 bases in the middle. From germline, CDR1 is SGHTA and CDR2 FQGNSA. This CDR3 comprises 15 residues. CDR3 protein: CASSSQGIFAREQYF. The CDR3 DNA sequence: TGTGCCAGCAGCTCTCAGGGGATCTTTGCGCGGGAGCAGTACTTC.

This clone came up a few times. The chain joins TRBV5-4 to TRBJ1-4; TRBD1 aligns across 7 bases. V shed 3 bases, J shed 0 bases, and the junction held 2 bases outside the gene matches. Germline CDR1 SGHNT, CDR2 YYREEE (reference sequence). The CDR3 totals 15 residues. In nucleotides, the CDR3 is TGTGCCAGCAGCTGGGACAGAGCAACTAATGAAAAACTGTTTTTT. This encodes CASSWDRATNEKLFF.

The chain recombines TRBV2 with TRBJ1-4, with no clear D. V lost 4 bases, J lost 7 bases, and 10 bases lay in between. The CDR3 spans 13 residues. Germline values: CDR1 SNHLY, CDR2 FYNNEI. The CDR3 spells CASSGGPVEKLFF. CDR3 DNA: TGTGCCAGCAGTGGAGGTCCCGTTGAAAAACTGTTTTTT.

The CDR3 nucleotides read TGTGCCAGCAGTTACTCAGAAAGTGAGCAGTTCTTC. Its translation is CASSYSESEQFF. This sequence joins TRBV6-6 and TRBJ2-1; D is uncertain. The V gene lost 0 bases and the J gene lost 9 bases, with 6 bases spanning the gap. The CDR3 consists of 12 residues. Germline V CDR1 and CDR2: MNHNY, SVGAGI (reference sequence).

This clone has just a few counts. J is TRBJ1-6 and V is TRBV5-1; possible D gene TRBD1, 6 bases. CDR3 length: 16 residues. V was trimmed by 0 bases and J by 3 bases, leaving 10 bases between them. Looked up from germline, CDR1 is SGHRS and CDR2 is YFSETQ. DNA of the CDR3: TGCGCCAGCAGCTTGGCGGCAGGGGTCTATAATTCACCCCTCCACTTT. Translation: CASSLAAGVYNSPLHF. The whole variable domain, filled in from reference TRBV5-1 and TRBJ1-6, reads KAGVTQTPRYLIKTRGQQVTLSCSPISGHRSVSWYQQTPGQGLQFLFEYFSETQRNKGNFPGRFSGRQFSNSRSEMNVSTLELGDSALYLCASSLAAGVYNSPLHFGNGTRLTVT.

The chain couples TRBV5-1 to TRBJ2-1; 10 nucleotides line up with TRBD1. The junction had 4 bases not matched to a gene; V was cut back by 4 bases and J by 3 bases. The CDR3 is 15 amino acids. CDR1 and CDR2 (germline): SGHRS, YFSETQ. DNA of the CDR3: TGCGCCAGCAGCCCCGGACAGGGGGGCTACAATGAGCAGTTCTTC. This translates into CASSPGQGGYNEQFF.

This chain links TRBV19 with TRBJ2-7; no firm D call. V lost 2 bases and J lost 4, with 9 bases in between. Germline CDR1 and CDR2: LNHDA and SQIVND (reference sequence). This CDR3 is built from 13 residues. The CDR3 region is CASSISVPYEQYF. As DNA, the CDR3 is TGTGCCAGTAGTATAAGTGTCCCATACGAGCAGTACTTC.

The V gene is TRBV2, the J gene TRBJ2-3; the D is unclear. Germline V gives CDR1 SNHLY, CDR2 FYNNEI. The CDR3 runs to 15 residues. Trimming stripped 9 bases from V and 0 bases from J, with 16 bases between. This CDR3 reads CASARVGASTDTQYF. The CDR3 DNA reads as TGTGCCAGTGCCCGTGTAGGCGCTAGCACAGATACGCAGTATTTT.

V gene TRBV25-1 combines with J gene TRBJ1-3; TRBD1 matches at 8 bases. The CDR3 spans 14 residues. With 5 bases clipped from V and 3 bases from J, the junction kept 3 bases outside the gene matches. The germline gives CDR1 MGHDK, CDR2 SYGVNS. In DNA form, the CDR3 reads TGTGCCAGCAGTAACACAGGGGGTGGAAACACCATATATTTT. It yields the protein CASSNTGGGNTIYF.

The CDR3 reads CSVGRLASGEGYNEQFF. The DNA for the CDR3 is TGCAGCGTTGGGCGGTTGGCTAGCGGGGAGGGGTACAATGAGCAGTTCTTC. The chain couples TRBV29-1 to TRBJ2-1, with 9 bases aligning to TRBD2. In germline, CDR1 is SQVTM, CDR2 ANQGSEA. This CDR3 has 17 residues. J gave up 4 bases and V 4 bases, and 14 bases lay outside the gene matches.